This T cell receptor (beta chain) was observed in a study of blood T cell repertoires in COVID-19. Across the study: The United States, Italy and Spain were the sources of the acute and convalescent COVID-19 samples. Sample material is recorded as cDNA or gDNA derived from T cells, B-cell-depleted T cells, or PBMCs.

V was pared by 4 bases and J by 6 bases, with 0 bases of the junction left unmatched. The CDR3 contains 13 residues. Germline V gene lookup returns CDR1 MDHEN and CDR2 SYDVKM. Per the study methods: Reference gene primers were amplified, and this amplification served to estimate nucleated cell counts. Sequencing used immunoSEQ multiplex PCR; TCRdb keeps in-frame clones, though not all of them. The D gene and trimming were derived from the DNA, and the V and J assignments and clone size from that table. The sample has 200,000 to 300,000 clones; around four fifths are singletons. Material for sequencing was peripheral blood. The sequence was collected from a woman older than 75 with acute or convalescent COVID-19. V and J are TRBV28 and TRBJ1-5, with TRBD1 matching over 10 bases. The CDR3 region is CASSWDRGQPQHF. The CDR3 DNA is TGTGCCAGCAGTTGGGACAGGGGTCAGCCCCAGCATTTT. The full variable domain, completed using reference TRBV28 and TRBJ1-5, is DVKVTQSSRYLVKRTGEKVFLECVQDMDHENMFWYRQDPGLGLRLIYFSYDVKMKEKGDIPEGYSVSREKKERFSLILESASTNQTSMYLCASSWDRGQPQHFGDGTRLSIL.